This T cell receptor beta chain was obtained from a study of cytomegalovirus exposure and HLA in healthy donors. Study-wide results and caveats: Researchers counted 164 TCR beta chains as cytomegalovirus-associated. Most TCRs appeared rarely, but some public TCRs recurred in many donors. TCR beta V segments were, for the most part, productive about 87% or about 30% of the time in an earlier analysis.

In regard to this clone: Its antigen is currently unknown.

The V and J ends lost 6 bases and 3 bases, in that order; junction bases with no gene match: 10. Germline CDR1 MNHEY, CDR2 SMNVEV (reference sequence). The CDR3 loop spans 17 amino acids. Primers: 60 Vbeta forward and 13 Jbeta reverse. Measured with immunoSEQ multiplex PCR; TCRdb has only the in-frame clones, and not every one. This table holds about 120,000 clones, 80% found once. This TCR derives from a man between 25 and 39 years old in good health and CMV-seronegative. The sequencing input was PBMCs. This chain joins TRBV27 and TRBJ2-7; TRBD2 matches at 14 bases. The DNA for the CDR3 is TGTGCCAGCAGCCGACTAGCGGGGGGGCCCCATAGCTACGAGCAGTACTTC. It yields the protein CASSRLAGGPHSYEQYF.